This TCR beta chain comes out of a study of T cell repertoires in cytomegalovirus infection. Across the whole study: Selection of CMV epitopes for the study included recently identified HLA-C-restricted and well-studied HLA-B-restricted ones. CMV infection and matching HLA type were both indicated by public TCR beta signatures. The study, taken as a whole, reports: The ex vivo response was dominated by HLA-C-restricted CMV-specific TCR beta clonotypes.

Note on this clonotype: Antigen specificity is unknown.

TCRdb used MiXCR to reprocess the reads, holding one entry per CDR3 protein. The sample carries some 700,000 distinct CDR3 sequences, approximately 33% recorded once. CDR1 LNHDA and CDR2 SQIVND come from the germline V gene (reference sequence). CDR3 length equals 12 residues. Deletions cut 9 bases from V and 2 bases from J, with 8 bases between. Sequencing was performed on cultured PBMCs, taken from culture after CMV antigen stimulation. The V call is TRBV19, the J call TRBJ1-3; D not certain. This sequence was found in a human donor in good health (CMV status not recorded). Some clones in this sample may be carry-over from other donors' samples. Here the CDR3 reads CASAMAGNTIYF. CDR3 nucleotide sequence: TGTGCCAGCGCAATGGCTGGAAACACCATATATTTT.